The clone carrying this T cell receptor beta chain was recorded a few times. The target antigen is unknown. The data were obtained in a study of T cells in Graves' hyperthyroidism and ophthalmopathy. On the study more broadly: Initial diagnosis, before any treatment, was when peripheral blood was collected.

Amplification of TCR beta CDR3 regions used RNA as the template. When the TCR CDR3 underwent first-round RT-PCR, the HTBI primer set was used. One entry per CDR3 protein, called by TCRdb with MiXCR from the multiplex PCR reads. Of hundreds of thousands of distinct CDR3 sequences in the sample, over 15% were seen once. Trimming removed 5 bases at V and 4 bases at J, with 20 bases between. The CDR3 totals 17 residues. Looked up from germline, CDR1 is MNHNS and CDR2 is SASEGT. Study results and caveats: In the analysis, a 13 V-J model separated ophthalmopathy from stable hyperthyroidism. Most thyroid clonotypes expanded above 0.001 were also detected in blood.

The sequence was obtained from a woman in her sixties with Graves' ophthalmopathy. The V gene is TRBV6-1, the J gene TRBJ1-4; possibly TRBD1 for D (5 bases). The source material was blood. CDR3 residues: CASSYTGPGDRNEKLFF. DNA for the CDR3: TGTGCCAGCAGTTATACCGGACCGGGGGACCGTAATGAAAAACTGTTTTTT.